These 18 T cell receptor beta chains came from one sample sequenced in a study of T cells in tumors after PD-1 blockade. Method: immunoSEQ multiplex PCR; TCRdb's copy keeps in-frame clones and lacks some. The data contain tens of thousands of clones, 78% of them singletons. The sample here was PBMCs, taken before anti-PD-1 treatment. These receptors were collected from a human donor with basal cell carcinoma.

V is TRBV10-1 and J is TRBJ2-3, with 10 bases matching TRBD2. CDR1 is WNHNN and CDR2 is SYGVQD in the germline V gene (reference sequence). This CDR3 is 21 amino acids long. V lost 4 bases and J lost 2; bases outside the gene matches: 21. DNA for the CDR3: TGCGCCAGCAGTGGAGGTGGATTAGCGGGGGGCCCACATTACTCCACAGATACGCAGTATTTT. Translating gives CASSGGGLAGGPHYSTDTQYF.

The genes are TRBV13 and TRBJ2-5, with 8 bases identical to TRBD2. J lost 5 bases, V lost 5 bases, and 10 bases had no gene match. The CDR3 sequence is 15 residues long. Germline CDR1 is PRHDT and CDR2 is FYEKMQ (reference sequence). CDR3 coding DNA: TGTGCCAGCAGCGCACCGGGACTAGGCTGGGAGACCCAGTACTTC. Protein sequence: CASSAPGLGWETQYF. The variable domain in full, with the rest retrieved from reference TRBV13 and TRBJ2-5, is AAGVIQSPRHLIKEKRETATLKCYPIPRHDTVYWYQQGPGQDPQFLISFYEKMQSDKGSIPDRFSAQQFSDYHSELNMSSLELGDSALYFCASSAPGLGWETQYFGPGTRLLVL.

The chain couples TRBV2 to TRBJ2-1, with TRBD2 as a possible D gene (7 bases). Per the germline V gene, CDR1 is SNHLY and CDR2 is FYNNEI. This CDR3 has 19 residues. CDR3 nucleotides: TGTCCCCGCTGTCATGGGGGGGGGCGGGTGGGGAGCTCCTACAATGAGCAGTTCTTC. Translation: CPRCHGGGRVGSSYNEQFF.

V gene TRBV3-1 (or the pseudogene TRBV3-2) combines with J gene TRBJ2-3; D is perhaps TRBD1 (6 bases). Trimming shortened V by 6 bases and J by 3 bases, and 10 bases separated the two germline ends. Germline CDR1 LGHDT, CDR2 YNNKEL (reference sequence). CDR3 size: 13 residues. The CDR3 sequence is CASSTGSTDTQYF. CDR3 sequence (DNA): TGTGCCAGCAGTACAGGGTCTACAGATACGCAGTATTTT.

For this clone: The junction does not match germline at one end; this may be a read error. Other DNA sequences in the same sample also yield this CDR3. CDR3 in amino acids: CPSCDGGARAGSSYNEQFF. In DNA, the CDR3 is TGTCCCAGCTGTGACGGGGGGGCGCGGGCGGGGAGCTCCTACAATGAGCAGTTCTTC. The chain uses TRBV2 and TRBJ2-1; 8 bases align to TRBD2. Germline V CDR1 and CDR2: SNHLY, FYNNEI. There are 19 residues in the CDR3.

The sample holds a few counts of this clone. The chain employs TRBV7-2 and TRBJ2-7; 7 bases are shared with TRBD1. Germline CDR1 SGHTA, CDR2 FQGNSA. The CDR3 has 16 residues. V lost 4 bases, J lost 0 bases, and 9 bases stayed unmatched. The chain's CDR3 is CASSSIRDSHSYEQYF. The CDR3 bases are TGTGCCAGCAGCTCCATCCGGGACAGCCACTCCTACGAGCAGTACTTC.

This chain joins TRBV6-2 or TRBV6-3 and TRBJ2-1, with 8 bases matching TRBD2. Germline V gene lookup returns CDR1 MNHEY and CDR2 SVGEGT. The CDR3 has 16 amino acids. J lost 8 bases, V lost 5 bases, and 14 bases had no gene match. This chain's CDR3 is CASSQPGLGAGDEQFF. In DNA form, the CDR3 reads TGTGCCAGCAGTCAGCCGGGACTAGGGGCCGGCGATGAGCAGTTCTTC.

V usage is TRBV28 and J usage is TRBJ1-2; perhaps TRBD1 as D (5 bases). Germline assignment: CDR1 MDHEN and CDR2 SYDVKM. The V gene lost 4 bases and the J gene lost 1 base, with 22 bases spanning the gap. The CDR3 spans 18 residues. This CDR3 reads CASSSLTEFVGYNYGYTF. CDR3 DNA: TGTGCCAGCAGTTCTTTGACAGAGTTTGTGGGGTATAACTATGGCTACACCTTC.

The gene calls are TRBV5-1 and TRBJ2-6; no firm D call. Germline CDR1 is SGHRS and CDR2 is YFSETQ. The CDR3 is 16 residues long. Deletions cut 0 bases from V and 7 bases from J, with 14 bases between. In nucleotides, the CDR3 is TGCGCCAGCAGCTTGGAGGGCTTTGGGCGAGCCAACGTCCTGACTTTC. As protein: CASSLEGFGRANVLTF.

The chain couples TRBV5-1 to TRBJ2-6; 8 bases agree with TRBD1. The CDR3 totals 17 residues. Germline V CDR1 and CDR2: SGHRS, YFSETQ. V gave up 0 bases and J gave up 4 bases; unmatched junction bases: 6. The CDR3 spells CASSLEGQGFGANVLTF. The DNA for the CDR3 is TGCGCCAGCAGCTTGGAAGGACAGGGCTTCGGGGCCAACGTCCTGACTTTC.

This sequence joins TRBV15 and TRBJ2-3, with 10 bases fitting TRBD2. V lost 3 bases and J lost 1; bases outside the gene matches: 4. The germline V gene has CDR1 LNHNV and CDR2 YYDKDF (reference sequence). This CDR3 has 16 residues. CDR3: CATSRIAGGGTDTQYF. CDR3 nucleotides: TGTGCCACCAGCAGGATAGCGGGAGGAGGCACAGATACGCAGTATTTT.

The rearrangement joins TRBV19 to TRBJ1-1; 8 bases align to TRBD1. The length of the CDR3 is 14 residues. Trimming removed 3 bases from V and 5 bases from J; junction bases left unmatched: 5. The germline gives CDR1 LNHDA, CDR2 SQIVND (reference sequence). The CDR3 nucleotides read TGTGCCAGTAGTATGACAGGGGAAGCAACTGAAGCTTTCTTT. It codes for CASSMTGEATEAFF.

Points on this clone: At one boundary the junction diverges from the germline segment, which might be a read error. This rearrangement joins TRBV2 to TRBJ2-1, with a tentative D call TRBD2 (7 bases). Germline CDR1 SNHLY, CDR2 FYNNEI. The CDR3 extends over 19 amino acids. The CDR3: CPSSHGGAGVGSSYNEQFF. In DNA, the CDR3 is TGTCCCAGCAGTCATGGGGGGGCGGGGGTGGGGAGCTCCTACAATGAGCAGTTCTTC.

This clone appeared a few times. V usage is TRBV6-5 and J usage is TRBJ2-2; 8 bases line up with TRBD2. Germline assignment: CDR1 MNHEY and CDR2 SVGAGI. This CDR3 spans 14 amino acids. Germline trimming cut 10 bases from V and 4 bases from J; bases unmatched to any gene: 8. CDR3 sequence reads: CATRPGGTTGELFF. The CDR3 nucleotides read TGTGCCACCCGCCCGGGAGGGACCACCGGGGAGCTGTTTTTT.

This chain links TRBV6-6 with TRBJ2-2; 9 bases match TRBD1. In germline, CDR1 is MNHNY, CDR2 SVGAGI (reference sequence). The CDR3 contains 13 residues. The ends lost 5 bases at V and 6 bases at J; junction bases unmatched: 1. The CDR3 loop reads CASSRTGAGELFF. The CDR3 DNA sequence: TGTGCCAGCAGTCGGACAGGGGCCGGGGAGCTGTTTTTT.

The CDR3 DNA is TGTGCCAGCCGGGGGCCAGTTTACAATGAGCAGTTCTTC. Translating it yields CASRGPVYNEQFF. The chain recombines TRBV6-6 with TRBJ2-1; D is tentatively TRBD1 or TRBD2 (6 bases each). CDR1 MNHNY and CDR2 SVGAGI come from the germline V gene (reference sequence). Trimming took 8 bases from V and 4 from J, leaving 12 bases between them. This CDR3 contains 13 residues.

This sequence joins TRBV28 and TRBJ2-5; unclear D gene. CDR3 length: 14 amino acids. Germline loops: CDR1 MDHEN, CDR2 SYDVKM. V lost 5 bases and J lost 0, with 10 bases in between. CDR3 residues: CASSLESYQETQYF. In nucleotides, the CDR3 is TGTGCCAGCAGTCTGGAATCTTACCAAGAGACCCAGTACTTC. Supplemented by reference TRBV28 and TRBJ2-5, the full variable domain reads DVKVTQSSRYLVKRTGEKVFLECVQDMDHENMFWYRQDPGLGLRLIYFSYDVKMKEKGDIPEGYSVSREKKERFSLILESASTNQTSMYLCASSLESYQETQYFGPGTRLLVL.

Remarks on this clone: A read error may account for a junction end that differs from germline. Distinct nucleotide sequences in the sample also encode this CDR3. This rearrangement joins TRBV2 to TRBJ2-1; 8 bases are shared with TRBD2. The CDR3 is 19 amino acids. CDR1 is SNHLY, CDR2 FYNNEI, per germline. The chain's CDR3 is CPSCHGGAGAGSSYNEQFF. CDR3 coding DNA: TGTCCCAGCTGTCACGGGGGGGCGGGGGCGGGGAGCTCCTACAATGAGCAGTTCTTC.